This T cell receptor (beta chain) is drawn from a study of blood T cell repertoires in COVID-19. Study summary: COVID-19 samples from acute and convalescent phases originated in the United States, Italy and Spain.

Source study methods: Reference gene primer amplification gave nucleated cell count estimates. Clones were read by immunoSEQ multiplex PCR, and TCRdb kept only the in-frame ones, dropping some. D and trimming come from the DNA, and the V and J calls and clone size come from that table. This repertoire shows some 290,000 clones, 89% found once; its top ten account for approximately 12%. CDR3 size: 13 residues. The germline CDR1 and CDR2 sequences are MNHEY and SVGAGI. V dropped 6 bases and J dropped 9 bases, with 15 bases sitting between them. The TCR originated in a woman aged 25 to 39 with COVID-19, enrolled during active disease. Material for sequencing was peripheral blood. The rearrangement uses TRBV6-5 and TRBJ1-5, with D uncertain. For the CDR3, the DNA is TGTGCCAGCAGACGTGATTCTACGATGCCCCAGCATTTT. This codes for CASRRDSTMPQHF.